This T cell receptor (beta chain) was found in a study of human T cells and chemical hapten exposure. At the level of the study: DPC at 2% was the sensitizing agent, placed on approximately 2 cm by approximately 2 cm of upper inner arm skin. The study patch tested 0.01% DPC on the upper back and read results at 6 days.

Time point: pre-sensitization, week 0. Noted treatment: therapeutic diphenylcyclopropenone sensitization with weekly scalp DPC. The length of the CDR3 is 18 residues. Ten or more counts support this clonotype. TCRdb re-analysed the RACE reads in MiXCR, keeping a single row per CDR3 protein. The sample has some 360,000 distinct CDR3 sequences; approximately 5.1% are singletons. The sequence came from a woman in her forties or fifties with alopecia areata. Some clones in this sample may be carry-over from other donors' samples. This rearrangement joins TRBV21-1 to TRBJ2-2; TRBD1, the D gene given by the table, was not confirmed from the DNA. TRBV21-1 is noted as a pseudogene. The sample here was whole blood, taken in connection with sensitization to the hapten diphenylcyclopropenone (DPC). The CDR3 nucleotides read TGTGCCAGCAGCAAACGTGTAGGGGGAAGGCAGAACACCGGGGAGCTGTTTTTT. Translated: CASSKRVGGRQNTGELFF.